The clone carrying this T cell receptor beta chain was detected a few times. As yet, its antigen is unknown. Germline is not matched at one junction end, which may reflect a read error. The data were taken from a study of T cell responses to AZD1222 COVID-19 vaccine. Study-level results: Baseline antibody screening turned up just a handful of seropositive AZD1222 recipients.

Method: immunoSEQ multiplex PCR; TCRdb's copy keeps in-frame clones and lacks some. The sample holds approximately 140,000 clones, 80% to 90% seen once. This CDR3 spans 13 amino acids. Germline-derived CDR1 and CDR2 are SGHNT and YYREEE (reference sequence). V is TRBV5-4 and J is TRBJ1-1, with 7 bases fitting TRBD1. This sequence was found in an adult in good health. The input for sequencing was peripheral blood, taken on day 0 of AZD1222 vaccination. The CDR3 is CASSIGTASDAFF. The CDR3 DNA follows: TGTGCCAGCAGCATAGGGACAGCCTCTGACGCTTTCTTT.